One sample yielded the 22 T cell receptor beta chains listed below, sequenced in a study of blood T cell repertoires in COVID-19. Clones were sequenced by immunoSEQ multiplex PCR, and TCRdb holds only the in-frame ones, with some missing. The sample yields around 300,000 clones, about 89% seen once. Sequences were obtained from PBMCs or T cells enriched from blood (not recorded which). Receptors originate from a woman in her thirties or forties who had recovered from COVID-19.

The rearrangement joins TRBV27 to TRBJ2-1; TRBD2 aligns across 8 bases. CDR1 and CDR2 from the germline V gene are MNHEY and SMNVEV (reference sequence). The CDR3 runs to 14 residues. The V and J ends lost 6 bases and 8 bases, in that order; junction bases with no gene match: 9. CDR3 loop: CASRVGRAGYEQFF. CDR3 DNA sequence: TGTGCCAGCAGAGTCGGGAGGGCGGGCTATGAGCAGTTCTTC.

The chain links TRBV18 to TRBJ2-3, with 15 bases aligning to TRBD2. The V segment lost 4 bases and the J segment 3 bases; nucleotides outside the gene matches: 2. Germline CDR1 KGHSH, CDR2 LQKENI. This CDR3 has 16 amino acids. The CDR3 DNA is TGTGCCAGCTCACTGGGACTAGCGGGGGGAACAGATACGCAGTATTTT. This gives the protein CASSLGLAGGTDTQYF.

The gene calls are TRBV2 and TRBJ2-1, with a possible D match to TRBD1 (6 bases). Trimming took off 6 bases at V and 0 bases at J, with 12 bases between the two ends. Germline-derived CDR1 and CDR2 are SNHLY and FYNNEI. The CDR3 is made up of 15 amino acids. CDR3 sequence (DNA): TGTGCCAGCAGGTGGACAGAGAGCTCCTACAATGAGCAGTTCTTC. It encodes CASRWTESSYNEQFF. Based on the CDR3 plus reference TRBV2 and TRBJ2-1, the full variable domain is EPEVTQTPSHQVTQMGQEVILRCVPISNHLYFYWYRQILGQKVEFLVSFYNNEISEKSEIFDDQFSVERPDGSNFTLKIRSTKLEDSAMYFCASRWTESSYNEQFFGPGTRLTVL.

J is TRBJ1-1 and V is TRBV5-5; D remains unclear. V shed 0 bases and J shed 2 bases, with 8 bases lying between them. Germline V gene data show CDR1 as SGHKS and CDR2 as YYEKEE (reference sequence). This CDR3 comprises 14 residues. CDR3 region: CASSLERVNTEAFF. The CDR3 region has the DNA TGTGCCAGCAGCTTGGAACGGGTTAACACTGAAGCTTTCTTT.

The V and J genes are TRBV7-6 and TRBJ2-7; TRBD1 matches 8 bases. J lost 0 bases, V lost 6 bases, and 7 bases had no gene match. Per germline, CDR1 SGHVS and CDR2 FNYEAQ. This CDR3 is built from 15 residues. Here the CDR3 DNA reads TGTGCCAGCAGACCAGACAGGGGATTCTCCTACGAGCAGTACTTC. It encodes CASRPDRGFSYEQYF. Based on the CDR3 plus reference TRBV7-6 and TRBJ2-7, the full variable domain is GAGVSQSPRYKVTKRGQDVALRCDPISGHVSLYWYRQALGQGPEFLTYFNYEAQQDKSGLPNDRFSAERPEGSISTLTIQRTEQRDSAMYRCASRPDRGFSYEQYFGPGTRLTVT.

The J gene is TRBJ2-3, the V gene TRBV9, with D possibly TRBD2 on 6 matching bases. CDR3 length: 13 residues. Trimming removed 0 bases at V and 6 bases at J, with 8 bases between. CDR1 is SGDLS, CDR2 YYNGEE, per germline. CDR3 sequence: CASSVGGGDTQYF. The CDR3 region has the DNA TGTGCCAGCAGCGTAGGGGGAGGCGATACGCAGTATTTT.

The rearrangement uses TRBV5-5 and TRBJ1-2, with D tentatively TRBD1 (6 bases). The V gene's germline CDR1 is SGHKS and CDR2 YYEKEE (reference sequence). Trimming removed 4 bases at V and 6 bases at J, with 28 bases between. This CDR3 is 18 amino acids long. CDR3 in DNA: TGTGCCAGCAGCCTGGAATTATCGTACGGGGGGCGCCCGGATGGCTACACCTTC. It codes for CASSLELSYGGRPDGYTF. Variable domain in full (rest from reference TRBV5-5 and TRBJ1-2): DAGVTQSPTHLIKTRGQQVTLRCSPISGHKSVSWYQQVLGQGPQFIFQYYEKEERGRGNFPDRFSARQFPNYSSELNVNALLLGDSALYLCASSLELSYGGRPDGYTFGSGTRLTVV.

The chain links TRBV7-9 to TRBJ1-3; 7 bases match TRBD1. CDR3 length: 13 residues. The J segment lost 1 base and the V segment lost 10 bases, leaving 4 bases of the junction unmatched. CDR1 and CDR2 from the germline V gene are SEHNR and FQNEAQ (reference sequence). This CDR3 is CANDRVSGNTIYF. CDR3 bases: TGTGCCAACGACAGGGTTTCTGGAAACACCATATATTTT.

The chain uses TRBV19 and TRBJ1-5, with 7 positions matching TRBD1. The CDR3 is 13 residues long. Per the germline V gene, CDR1 is LNHDA and CDR2 is SQIVND (reference sequence). Trimming removed 5 bases from V and 10 bases from J; junction bases left unmatched: 8. Written as DNA, the CDR3 is TGTGCCAGTAGTTCCCAGGGGGGTCTACCCCAGCATTTT. Amino acids: CASSSQGGLPQHF.

With respect to this clone: A much bigger clone sits one base away, suggesting this may be a read error. This chain's CDR3 is CASSPGAKAFF. The DNA for the CDR3 is TGTGCCAGCAGTCCTGGGGCAAAAGCTTTCTTT. This rearrangement joins TRBV12-3 or TRBV12-4 to TRBJ1-1; perhaps TRBD1 as D (5 bases). The CDR3 has 11 amino acids. The V end lost 5 bases, the J end lost 9 bases, and 10 bases lay between the germline ends.

V gene TRBV30 combines with J gene TRBJ2-1, with TRBD2 identical over 10 bases. The CDR3 covers 14 residues. Germline loops: CDR1 GTSNPN, CDR2 SVGIG (reference sequence). The CDR3 DNA is TGTGCTAAGGGGCTAGCGGGAGAGGATGGTGAGCAGTTCTTC. Its protein product is CAKGLAGEDGEQFF.

The chain uses TRBV5-1 and TRBJ2-7; D possibly corresponds to TRBD1 (5 bases). The CDR3 consists of 14 residues. Germline-derived CDR1 and CDR2 are SGHRS and YFSETQ. V was cut by 0 bases and J by 0 bases, with 7 bases left in between. CDR3 nucleotides: TGCGCCAGCAGCTTGGAAGACAGCTCCTACGAGCAGTACTTC. Residues: CASSLEDSSYEQYF. Variable domain in full (rest from reference TRBV5-1 and TRBJ2-7): KAGVTQTPRYLIKTRGQQVTLSCSPISGHRSVSWYQQTPGQGLQFLFEYFSETQRNKGNFPGRFSGRQFSNSRSEMNVSTLELGDSALYLCASSLEDSSYEQYFGPGTRLTVT.

This clone was detected only a few times. V gene TRBV19 combines with J gene TRBJ1-3, with 7 bases fitting TRBD1. The V gene's germline CDR1 is LNHDA and CDR2 SQIVND (reference sequence). CDR3 length: 15 residues. J gave up 4 bases and V 7 bases, and 10 bases lay outside the gene matches. The CDR3 region has the DNA TGTGCCAGTACCCCCCGGGACAGCCTGGGAAACACCATATATTTT. Encoded protein: CASTPRDSLGNTIYF. Looking up the rest from reference TRBV19 and TRBJ1-3 gives the full variable domain: DGGITQSPKYLFRKEGQNVTLSCEQNLNHDAMYWYRQDPGQGLRLIYYSQIVNDFQKGDIAEGYSVSREKKESFPLTVTSAQKNPTAFYLCASTPRDSLGNTIYFGEGSWLTVV.

The chain recombines TRBV7-2 with TRBJ1-1; 7 bases are a match to TRBD1. Germline trimming cut 5 bases from V and 4 bases from J; bases unmatched to any gene: 7. This CDR3 contains 14 residues. From germline, CDR1 is SGHTA and CDR2 FQGNSA. The CDR3 nucleotides read TGTGCCAGCAGCATGAACAGGGGAGGCACTGAAGCTTTCTTT. Its protein product is CASSMNRGGTEAFF.

The rearrangement links TRBV7-2 to TRBJ1-2; D uncertain. Germline CDR1 reads SGHTA; CDR2 reads FQGNSA. The CDR3 runs 13 residues. Deletions cut 6 bases from V and 0 bases from J, with 8 bases between. The CDR3 spells CASRSHTNYGYTF. In DNA, the CDR3 is TGTGCCAGCAGAAGCCATACTAACTATGGCTACACCTTC.

The CDR3 nucleotides read TGTGCCAGCTCACCATGTCGGGGGGGCTCCTTTTGCCAGCCCCAGCATTTT. Amino acids: CASSPCRGGSFCQPQHF. This chain joins TRBV18 and TRBJ1-5; D is perhaps TRBD1 (6 bases). The germline gives CDR1 KGHSH, CDR2 LQKENI. The CDR3 extends over 17 amino acids. V was shortened by 2 bases and J by 7 bases, with 21 bases between the two germline ends.

This chain links TRBV7-6 with TRBJ2-1; 14 nucleotides match TRBD2. J was trimmed by 11 bases and V by 5 bases; bases with no gene match: 5. The CDR3 is 14 residues long. Germline V gene data show CDR1 as SGHVS and CDR2 as FNYEAQ. The CDR3 loop reads CASSPGLAGVQQFF. The CDR3 DNA is TGTGCCAGCAGCCCGGGACTAGCGGGGGTACAGCAGTTCTTC.

The chain links TRBV9 to TRBJ1-6; TRBD1 might be the D (5 bases). The CDR3 has 14 residues. Trimming left V 3 bases short and J 2 bases short, with 6 bases between. The germline CDR1 and CDR2 sequences are SGDLS and YYNGEE. The CDR3 DNA reads TGTGCCAGCAGCGAGGGGACCTATAATTCACCCCTCCACTTT. It is translated as CASSEGTYNSPLHF.

This clone occurred once. This chain uses TRBV12-5 with TRBJ1-1; unclear D gene. Trimming cost V 0 bases and J 4 bases, with 12 bases left between them. The germline V gene encodes CDR1 LGHNT and CDR2 FRNRAP. The CDR3 length is 15 residues. Here the CDR3 DNA reads TGTGCTAGTGGTTTGGTGTCGGGGTTGGTCACTGAAGCTTTCTTT. Translating gives CASGLVSGLVTEAFF.

This clone was recorded once. V gene TRBV30 combines with J gene TRBJ1-2; no clear D. Germline-derived CDR1 and CDR2 are GTSNPN and SVGIG (reference sequence). Trimming took off 0 bases at V and 1 base at J, with 9 bases between the two ends. This CDR3 contains 14 residues. The CDR3, as DNA: TGTGCCTGGAGTGTAAGCCCAATTAACTATGGCTACACCTTC. Its protein is CAWSVSPINYGYTF.

This sequence joins TRBV4-1 and TRBJ1-1; D is undetermined. V lost 1 base and J 3 bases, leaving 9 bases between the germline ends. CDR1 and CDR2 (germline): MGHRA, YSYEKL. This CDR3 spans 14 amino acids. The chain's CDR3 is CASSQVNLDTEAFF. The DNA for the CDR3 is TGCGCCAGCAGCCAAGTAAATCTAGACACTGAAGCTTTCTTT.

This chain links TRBV2 with TRBJ1-5; weak D call: TRBD1 (6 bases). CDR1 SNHLY and CDR2 FYNNEI come from the germline V gene. V lost 6 bases, J lost 6 bases, and 15 bases lay in between. This CDR3 has 14 residues. CDR3 in DNA: TGTGCCAGCAGAGGGGCCCACAGGGTTCAGCCCCAGCATTTT. Amino acid sequence: CASRGAHRVQPQHF.